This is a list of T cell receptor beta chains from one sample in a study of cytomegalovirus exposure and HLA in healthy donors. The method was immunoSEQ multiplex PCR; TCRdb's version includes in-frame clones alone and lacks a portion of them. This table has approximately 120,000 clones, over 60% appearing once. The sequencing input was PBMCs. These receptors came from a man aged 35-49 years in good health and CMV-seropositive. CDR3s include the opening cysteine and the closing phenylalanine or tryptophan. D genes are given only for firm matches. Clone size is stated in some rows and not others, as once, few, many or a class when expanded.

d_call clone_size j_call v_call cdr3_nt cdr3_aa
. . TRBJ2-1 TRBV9 TGTGCCAGCAGCTCCTCCGGGAGCTCCTACAATGAGCAGTTCTTC CASSSSGSSYNEQFF
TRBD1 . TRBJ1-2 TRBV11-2 TGTGCCAGCAGCTTCACGACAGGGGTGCTTGGCTACACCTTC CASSFTTGVLGYTF
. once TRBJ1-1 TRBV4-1 TGCGCCAGCAGCCAAGCCCGGGGATCGGGTGAAAGGGGGACTGAAGCTTTCTTT CASSQARGSGERGTEAFF
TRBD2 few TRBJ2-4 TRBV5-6 TGTGCCAGCAGCTTGGGCCTTAGGTCTAGCGGGGGGAACAGTCAGTACTTC CASSLGLRSSGGNSQYF
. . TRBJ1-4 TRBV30 TGTGCCTGGAGTGTAGGTCAGGGAAATGAAAAACTGTTTTTT CAWSVGQGNEKLFF
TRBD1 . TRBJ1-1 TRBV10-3 TGTGCCATCAGCCCCGCGGGGGGACAGGGTTGGACTGAAGCTTTCTTT CAISPAGGQGWTEAFF
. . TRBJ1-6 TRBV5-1 TGTGCCAGCAGAACTGGTACAGGAAATTCACCCCTCCACTTT CASRTGTGNSPLHF
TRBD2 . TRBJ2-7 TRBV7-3 TGTGCCAGCAGCTGGTCTAGCGGGGGGGCCTACGAGCAGTACTTC CASSWSSGGAYEQYF
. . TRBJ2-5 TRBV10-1 TGCGCCAGCAGTGCCTACAGGGAACAAGAGACCCAGTACTTC CASSAYREQETQYF
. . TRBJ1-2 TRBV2 TGTGCCAGCACTCCAGTTAACTATGGCTACACCTTC CASTPVNYGYTF
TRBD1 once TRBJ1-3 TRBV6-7 TGTGCCAGCAGTTACAAGACAGGGGGAAGAAACACCATATATTTT CASSYKTGGRNTIYF
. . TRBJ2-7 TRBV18 TGTGCCAGCTCACCACGCGGGGGCCAGAGCTCCTACGAGCAGTACTTC CASSPRGGQSSYEQYF
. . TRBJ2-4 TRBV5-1 TGCGCCAGCAGCTTCGCAGGGACCAAAAACATTCAGTACTTC CASSFAGTKNIQYF